Below are 18 T cell receptor beta chains sequenced from a single sample in a study of blood T cells in healthy people across ages. A J-beta primer mix and a sample-barcoded 5' primer were used in a second PCR of about 7 to 12 cycles. MiXCR was run by TCRdb on the 5' RACE reads, yielding one entry per CDR3 protein. The sample yields over 1,500,000 distinct CDR3 sequences, approximately 39% seen once. Sequencing was performed on blood. The receptors originated from a human donor in good health.

This clonotype was recorded a few times. This chain connects TRBV20-1 to TRBJ2-3; possibly TRBD2 for D (6 bases). Germline V CDR1 and CDR2: DFQATT, SNEGSKA (reference sequence). The CDR3 consists of 14 residues. Trimming took off 3 bases at V and 2 bases at J, with 12 bases between the two ends. The CDR3 nucleotides are TGCAGTGCTAGGCCCGGGACTTTCACAGATACGCAGTATTTT. Translated, it gives CSARPGTFTDTQYF.

The rearrangement joins TRBV29-1 to TRBJ2-4, with D unresolved. Per the germline V gene, CDR1 is SQVTM and CDR2 is ANQGSEA. This CDR3 spans 12 amino acids. Trimming pared 4 bases from V and 13 bases from J, leaving 17 bases between. The chain's CDR3 is CSVADGVYGQYF. The CDR3 nucleotides are TGCAGCGTTGCCGACGGAGTCTACGGGCAGTACTTC.

This clonotype was seen once. This chain joins TRBV4-2 and TRBJ2-4, with TRBD1 identical over 8 bases. The length of the CDR3 is 15 residues. In germline, CDR1 is LGHNA, CDR2 YNFKEQ. The V segment lost 2 bases and the J segment 8 bases; nucleotides outside the gene matches: 8. CDR3 in amino acids: CASSQTGQGSYIQYF. In DNA, the CDR3 is TGTGCCAGCAGCCAAACCGGACAGGGAAGTTACATTCAGTACTTC.

This clonotype was seen more than once but under ten times. This rearrangement joins TRBV7-2 to TRBJ2-4; tentative D call: TRBD2 (5 bases). The J call may not be correct, given that the DNA end is closer to TRBJ2-7. CDR3 length: 13 amino acids. Germline V gene data show CDR1 as SGHTA and CDR2 as FQGNSA. CDR3 protein: CASSSGPAGEQYF. The CDR3 DNA reads TGTGCCAGCAGCTCCGGACCTGCGGGCGAGCAGTACTTC.

The chain is built from TRBV3-1 and TRBJ2-5; no firm D call. This CDR3 comprises 13 residues. V lost 6 bases and J 2 bases, leaving 10 bases between the germline ends. The germline gives CDR1 LGHDT, CDR2 YNNKEL (reference sequence). The CDR3: CASRSLSQETQYF. CDR3 nucleotide sequence: TGTGCCAGCAGGTCCCTATCACAAGAGACCCAGTACTTC.

This rearrangement joins TRBV12-3 or TRBV12-4 to TRBJ2-5; D possibly matches TRBD1 or TRBD2 (5 bases each). V lost 2 bases, J lost 11 bases, and 18 bases lay in between. The CDR3 spans 14 residues. CDR3 nucleotides: TGTGCCAGCAGTTTAATACAGGAGGACAATGAGCAGTACTTC. It codes for CASSLIQEDNEQYF.

With respect to this clonotype: The germline gene is not matched at one end of the junction; a read error may be the cause. The chain is built from TRBV10-3 and TRBJ2-2; D could derive from TRBD1 or TRBD2 (5 bases each). Germline CDR1 ENHRY, CDR2 SYGVKD. The CDR3 extends over 10 amino acids. The CDR3 coding sequence is TGTGCCATCGGGGCCGGGGAGTTGTTTTTT. Translation gives CAIGAGELFF.

This clonotype was observed a few times. The junction does not match germline at one end; this may be a read error. V usage is TRBV4-1 and J usage is TRBJ2-1; a possible D gene is TRBD1 (6 bases). This CDR3 contains 17 residues. CDR1 is MGHRA, CDR2 YSYEKL, per germline. In nucleotides, the CDR3 is TGCGCCAGCAGCCAGGGCCAGGGGAATTTATCCTACAATGAGCAATTCTTC. It translates to CASSQGQGNLSYNEQFF.

The rearrangement links TRBV3-1 to TRBJ2-1; 7 bases agree with TRBD1. The J call may not be correct, given that the DNA end is closer to TRBJ2-7. From germline, CDR1 is LGHDT and CDR2 YNNKEL (reference sequence). The CDR3 has 15 residues. CDR3: CASSPIRTGPYEQYF. The DNA for the CDR3 is TGTGCCAGCAGCCCGATAAGGACAGGTCCCTACGAGCAGTACTTC.

A word on this clonotype: A read error may explain this, as a much larger clone is one base away. The rearrangement links TRBV7-2 to TRBJ1-1; D remains ambiguous. With 4 bases removed from V and 1 base from J, the gap between germline ends came to 7 bases. The CDR3 contains 13 residues. Germline CDR1 reads SGHTA; CDR2 reads FQGNSA. The CDR3 here is CASSSNRNTEAFF. CDR3 bases: TGTGCCAGCAGCTCGAACAGGAACACTGAAGCTTTCTTT.

This clonotype occurred a few times. The chain employs TRBV7-2 and TRBJ1-5; unclear D gene. The CDR3 has 13 residues. Germline CDR1 is SGHTA and CDR2 is FQGNSA. Deletions cut 2 bases from V and 6 bases from J, with 8 bases between. The CDR3 DNA follows: TGTGCCAGCAGCTTATCCCGGAGTCAGCCCCAGCATTTT. This encodes CASSLSRSQPQHF.

This clonotype was seen a few times. This sequence joins TRBV7-9 and TRBJ2-5; TRBD2 matches 11 bases. The CDR3 contains 16 residues. The V gene's germline CDR1 is SEHNR and CDR2 FQNEAQ (reference sequence). The junction had 8 bases not matched to a gene; V was cut back by 7 bases and J by 1 base. The CDR3 DNA follows: TGTGCCAGCACCCAAGGGGGACTAGCGGTCCAAGAGACCCAGTACTTC. It translates to CASTQGGLAVQETQYF.

This clonotype turned up a few times. The rearrangement joins TRBV4-2 to TRBJ2-1, with 7 nucleotides matching TRBD2. J gave up 3 bases and V 5 bases, and 7 bases lay outside the gene matches. The CDR3 has 15 residues. CDR1 and CDR2 (germline): LGHNA, YNFKEQ. The CDR3 nucleotides are TGTGCCAGCAGCAAGGCGGGGGTTTTCTACAATGAGCAGTTCTTC. This encodes CASSKAGVFYNEQFF.

Points on this clonotype: A clone one base away is much larger, so this may be a read error. The rearrangement joins TRBV6-5 to TRBJ2-4, with D possibly being TRBD2 (6 bases). The J call is uncertain, as TRBJ2-7 better fits the DNA end. Germline CDR1 and CDR2: MNHEY and SVGAGI. The CDR3 extends over 14 amino acids. CDR3 sequence: CASSYARGTYEQYF. The CDR3, as DNA: TGTGCCAGCAGTTACGCGCGGGGAACCTACGAGCAGTACTTC.

This clonotype turned up a few times. The chain recombines TRBV5-1 with TRBJ2-1; possibly TRBD1 for D (6 bases). Trimming took off 4 bases at V and 10 bases at J, with 12 bases between the two ends. The germline V gene has CDR1 SGHRS and CDR2 YFSETQ. The CDR3 spans 12 residues. The CDR3 nucleotides are TGCGCCAGCAGCCCGGGACAACGCGAGCAGTTCTTC. Protein sequence: CASSPGQREQFF. Filled out from reference TRBV5-1 and TRBJ2-1, the complete variable domain reads KAGVTQTPRYLIKTRGQQVTLSCSPISGHRSVSWYQQTPGQGLQFLFEYFSETQRNKGNFPGRFSGRQFSNSRSEMNVSTLELGDSALYLCASSPGQREQFFGPGTRLTVL.

The chain carries TRBV20-1 and TRBJ1-6; 9 bases agree with TRBD1. The V and J ends lost 5 bases and 9 bases, in that order; junction bases with no gene match: 8. This CDR3 spans 14 amino acids. From germline, CDR1 is DFQATT and CDR2 SNEGSKA (reference sequence). The chain's CDR3 is CSAQTGTGFSPLHF. The DNA of the CDR3 is TGCAGTGCTCAAACCGGGACAGGGTTTTCACCCCTCCACTTT.

This clonotype was counted between two and nine times. The chain is built from TRBV20-1 and TRBJ2-1; 7 bases agree with TRBD1. CDR1 DFQATT and CDR2 SNEGSKA come from the germline V gene (reference sequence). The V and J ends lost 6 bases and 8 bases, in that order; junction bases with no gene match: 16. The CDR3 sequence is 15 residues long. Here the CDR3 DNA reads TGCAGTGCCAATCAACCAACTACAGGGGCGGATGAGCAGTTCTTC. Translation gives CSANQPTTGADEQFF.

The chain links TRBV21-1 to TRBJ2-7. TRBV21-1 is shown as a pseudogene. CDR3 length: 14 amino acids. The DNA for the CDR3 is TGTGCCAGCAGCAAAGAACAGGACTCCTACGAGCAGTACTTC. Translating gives CASSKEQDSYEQYF.